The sequence of this T cell receptor (beta chain) was determined in a study of CD8+ T cells in alopecia areata. About the study: The study gave tofacitinib for 6 to 18 months, then 6 months off drug.

To note about this clone: The antigen remains undetermined. This same CDR3 is encoded by further DNA sequences in the sample.

In germline, CDR1 is SGHTA, CDR2 FQGTGA. Trimming stripped 5 bases from V and 1 base from J, with 11 bases between. The CDR3 has 14 residues. Treatment specified: oral pan-JAK inhibitor, 5-10 mg twice daily. Alopecia areata patients provided lesional scalp punch biopsies and peripheral blood. Findings and limits, study-wide: Clarity of TCR sharing across patients fell short of that in mice, possibly HLA-related. Across lesional scalp, and particularly alopecia totalis/universalis, clonality surpassed that of normal scalp.

Extracted RNA was reverse transcribed into cDNA, the sequencing template. Only in-frame clones appear in the TCRdb table, and some are missing; sequencing was by immunoSEQ multiplex PCR. In the table there are 200,000 to 250,000 clones, over 60% of which are singletons. The sample here was CD4+ T cells sorted from blood, taken at approximately week 42, from a patient treated with tofacitinib. This clonotype was obtained from a human donor with alopecia areata. The V call is TRBV7-3, the J call TRBJ1-1, with D perhaps matching TRBD1 (5 bases). The CDR3 loop reads CASSPGHGNTEAFF. The DNA of the CDR3 is TGTGCCAGCAGCCCAGGGCACGGGAACACTGAAGCTTTCTTT. Drawing the rest from reference TRBV7-3 and TRBJ1-1, the complete variable domain is GAGVSQTPSNKVTEKGKYVELRCDPISGHTALYWYRQSLGQGPEFLIYFQGTGAADDSGLPNDRFFAVRPEGSVSTLKIQRTERGDSAVYLCASSPGHGNTEAFFGQGTRLTVV.